This is a list of T cell receptor beta chains from one sample in a study of shared clonotypes between healthy human individuals. Assay used: immunoSEQ multiplex PCR; TCRdb lists only in-frame clones, some missing. The sample has 780,000 or so clones; roughly two thirds are singletons. The sample consisted of memory CD4+ T cells sorted from blood. The receptors originated from a woman aged 25 to 39 in good health. The CDR3 runs from the conserved cysteine through the conserved F or W. The D gene is left open where the match is weak. Clone sizes are given selectively: once, few, many, or a class where the clone is expanded.

V gene: TRBV2; J gene: TRBJ2-5; D gene: TRBD1; clone size: NA; CDR3 protein: CATKGQLQETQYF; CDR3 DNA: TGTGCCACCAAGGGACAGCTCCAAGAGACCCAGTACTTC
V gene: TRBV27; J gene: TRBJ1-4; D gene: NA; clone size: once; CDR3 protein: CASSWGAATNEKLFF; CDR3 DNA: TGTGCCAGCAGTTGGGGGGCTGCAACTAATGAAAAACTGTTTTTT
V gene: TRBV28; J gene: TRBJ2-7; D gene: NA; clone size: NA; CDR3 protein: CASSSGTGFYYEQYF; CDR3 DNA: TGTGCCAGCAGCTCCGGGACTGGATTCTACTACGAGCAGTACTTC
V gene: TRBV29-1; J gene: TRBJ2-1; D gene: TRBD2; clone size: once; CDR3 protein: CSGHKTSGGEQFF; CDR3 DNA: TGCAGCGGACACAAGACTAGCGGGGGTGAGCAGTTCTTC
V gene: TRBV5-1; J gene: TRBJ2-7; D gene: NA; clone size: NA; CDR3 protein: CASSLGGADWYEQYF; CDR3 DNA: TGCGCCAGCAGCTTGGGGGGGGCCGACTGGTACGAGCAGTACTTC
V gene: TRBV7-9; J gene: TRBJ1-2; D gene: NA; clone size: NA; CDR3 protein: CASSLGGSRHGYTF; CDR3 DNA: TGTGCCAGCAGCTTAGGGGGGTCAAGGCATGGCTACACCTTC
V gene: TRBV13; J gene: TRBJ2-7; D gene: NA; clone size: NA; CDR3 protein: CASSPIGRGRYEQYF; CDR3 DNA: TGTGCCAGCAGCCCTATCGGCAGGGGCCGATACGAGCAGTACTTC
V gene: TRBV25-1; J gene: TRBJ1-4; D gene: NA; clone size: NA; CDR3 protein: CASSGGAREKLFF; CDR3 DNA: TGTGCCAGCAGTGGGGGGGCAAGGGAAAAACTGTTTTTT
V gene: TRBV28; J gene: TRBJ2-7; D gene: TRBD1; clone size: NA; CDR3 protein: CASRRTGVETYEQYF; CDR3 DNA: TGTGCCAGCAGAAGAACAGGGGTGGAAACCTACGAGCAGTACTTC
V gene: TRBV19; J gene: TRBJ2-5; D gene: TRBD1; clone size: NA; CDR3 protein: CASRDLGQAQETQYF; CDR3 DNA: TGTGCCAGTAGGGACCTGGGACAGGCACAAGAGACCCAGTACTTC
V gene: TRBV7-3; J gene: TRBJ2-1; D gene: TRBD1; clone size: NA; CDR3 protein: CASSPGDTGGNEQFF; CDR3 DNA: TGTGCCAGCAGCCCAGGGGACACAGGGGGCAATGAGCAGTTCTTC
V gene: TRBV7-2; J gene: TRBJ2-5; D gene: NA; clone size: NA; CDR3 protein: CASSLGGLLYF; CDR3 DNA: TGTGCCAGCAGCTTAGGGGGACTGCTGTACTTC
V gene: TRBV27; J gene: TRBJ2-5; D gene: NA; clone size: NA; CDR3 protein: CASRPIGFVTQYF; CDR3 DNA: TGTGCCAGCAGGCCCATAGGGTTCGTGACCCAGTACTTC
V gene: TRBV18; J gene: TRBJ1-1; D gene: NA; clone size: NA; CDR3 protein: CASSRYTTTNTEAFF; CDR3 DNA: TGTGCCAGCTCACGGTATACGACGACGAACACTGAAGCTTTCTTT
V gene: TRBV7-8; J gene: TRBJ2-2; D gene: NA; clone size: NA; CDR3 protein: CASSLRRSGELFF; CDR3 DNA: TGTGCCAGCAGCTTAAGAAGGTCCGGGGAGCTGTTTTTT
V gene: TRBV5-1; J gene: TRBJ1-4; D gene: TRBD1; clone size: NA; CDR3 protein: CASSPGGGKGEKLFF; CDR3 DNA: TGCGCCAGCTCCCCAGGGGGGGGAAAAGGTGAAAAACTGTTTTTT
V gene: TRBV2; J gene: TRBJ2-7; D gene: NA; clone size: few; CDR3 protein: CASSQGGGRGNEQYF; CDR3 DNA: TGTGCCAGCAGTCAAGGGGGAGGCAGGGGCAACGAGCAGTACTTC
V gene: TRBV4-1; J gene: TRBJ1-3; D gene: NA; clone size: few; CDR3 protein: CASSQRGHNILSGNTIYF; CDR3 DNA: TGCGCCAGCAGCCAACGGGGACACAACATACTCTCTGGAAACACCATATATTTT
V gene: TRBV11-2; J gene: TRBJ2-1; D gene: NA; clone size: NA; CDR3 protein: CASSSVGGSYNEQFF; CDR3 DNA: TGTGCCAGCAGTTCCGTGGGGGGCTCCTACAATGAGCAGTTCTTC
V gene: TRBV2; J gene: TRBJ2-3; D gene: TRBD2; clone size: NA; CDR3 protein: CASSKLAGGADTQYF; CDR3 DNA: TGTGCCAGCAGTAAACTAGCGGGTGGGGCAGATACGCAGTATTTT
V gene: TRBV10-2; J gene: TRBJ2-7; D gene: NA; clone size: NA; CDR3 protein: CASSRETYEQYF; CDR3 DNA: TGCGCCAGCTCGCGGGAAACCTACGAGCAGTACTTC
V gene: TRBV14; J gene: TRBJ1-2; D gene: NA; clone size: few; CDR3 protein: CASSLSTSGYTF; CDR3 DNA: TGTGCCAGCAGCCTGTCGACAAGCGGCTACACCTTC
V gene: TRBV27; J gene: TRBJ2-1; D gene: NA; clone size: NA; CDR3 protein: CASSPQRDTSIYNEQFF; CDR3 DNA: TGTGCCAGCAGTCCACAAAGGGACACTTCAATCTACAATGAGCAGTTCTTC
V gene: TRBV7-7; J gene: TRBJ1-1; D gene: NA; clone size: NA; CDR3 protein: CASSYGPGTEAFF; CDR3 DNA: TGTGCCAGCAGCTACGGCCCTGGAACTGAAGCTTTCTTT
V gene: TRBV27; J gene: TRBJ1-2; D gene: NA; clone size: NA; CDR3 protein: CASSLRGSGYTF; CDR3 DNA: TGTGCCAGCAGTTTGCGGGGGTCTGGCTACACCTTC
V gene: TRBV27; J gene: TRBJ2-4; D gene: NA; clone size: NA; CDR3 protein: CASKWAGTADIQYF; CDR3 DNA: TGTGCCAGCAAATGGGCCGGGACCGCGGACATTCAGTACTTC
V gene: TRBV5-4; J gene: TRBJ2-7; D gene: NA; clone size: NA; CDR3 protein: CASRRTGSYEQYF; CDR3 DNA: TGTGCCAGCAGGCGGACTGGCTCCTACGAGCAGTACTTC
V gene: TRBV18; J gene: TRBJ2-2; D gene: NA; clone size: NA; CDR3 protein: CASSPWDADTGELFF; CDR3 DNA: TGTGCCAGCTCACCATGGGACGCGGACACCGGGGAGCTGTTTTTT
V gene: TRBV6-5; J gene: TRBJ2-6; D gene: NA; clone size: NA; CDR3 protein: CGRGRSSGANVLTF; CDR3 DNA: TGTGGCCGGGGCAGGAGCTCTGGGGCCAACGTCCTGACTTTC
V gene: TRBV28; J gene: TRBJ2-7; D gene: TRBD2; clone size: NA; CDR3 protein: CASSLNLFSLAANHEQYF; CDR3 DNA: TGTGCCAGCAGTTTAAACCTGTTTTCGCTAGCGGCGAACCACGAGCAGTACTTC
V gene: TRBV10-3; J gene: TRBJ2-7; D gene: NA; clone size: NA; CDR3 protein: CAISNKKEQYF; CDR3 DNA: TGTGCCATCAGCAACAAGAAGGAGCAGTACTTC
V gene: TRBV9; J gene: TRBJ2-5; D gene: NA; clone size: NA; CDR3 protein: CASSDLGLQTQYF; CDR3 DNA: TGTGCCAGCAGCGATCTAGGATTGCAGACCCAGTACTTC
V gene: TRBV10-2; J gene: TRBJ2-6; D gene: NA; clone size: once; CDR3 protein: CASRSSGAGANVLTF; CDR3 DNA: TGCGCCAGCAGGTCCTCGGGAGCTGGGGCCAACGTCCTGACTTTC
V gene: TRBV5-1; J gene: TRBJ1-3; D gene: NA; clone size: NA; CDR3 protein: CASSLAWPASGNTIYF; CDR3 DNA: TGCGCCAGCAGCTTGGCCTGGCCGGCCTCTGGAAACACCATATATTTT
V gene: TRBV9; J gene: TRBJ1-1; D gene: TRBD1; clone size: NA; CDR3 protein: CASSPRQGAVDTEAFF; CDR3 DNA: TGTGCCAGCAGCCCGCGGCAGGGGGCGGTCGACACTGAAGCTTTCTTT
V gene: TRBV5-1; J gene: TRBJ2-7; D gene: TRBD2; clone size: NA; CDR3 protein: CASSLSGSPPYEQYF; CDR3 DNA: TGCGCCAGCAGTCTTAGCGGGAGCCCCCCCTACGAGCAGTACTTC
V gene: TRBV6-1; J gene: TRBJ2-7; D gene: TRBD2; clone size: NA; CDR3 protein: CASSEGRTSGREYEQYF; CDR3 DNA: TGTGCCAGCAGTGAAGGCAGGACTAGCGGGAGGGAGTACGAGCAGTACTTC
V gene: TRBV5-1; J gene: TRBJ2-5; D gene: NA; clone size: NA; CDR3 protein: CASSDPLVLVQETQYF; CDR3 DNA: TGCGCCAGCAGCGATCCCCTAGTTTTGGTCCAAGAGACCCAGTACTTC
V gene: TRBV28; J gene: TRBJ2-7; D gene: TRBD2; clone size: once; CDR3 protein: CASRAPSGSAEQYF; CDR3 DNA: TGTGCCAGCAGGGCTCCTAGCGGGAGCGCCGAGCAGTACTTC
V gene: TRBV6-1; J gene: TRBJ1-5; D gene: NA; clone size: once; CDR3 protein: CASSGKRAGDQPQHF; CDR3 DNA: TGTGCCAGCAGTGGTAAGAGGGCTGGGGATCAGCCCCAGCATTTT
V gene: TRBV7-9; J gene: TRBJ2-1; D gene: TRBD2; clone size: NA; CDR3 protein: CASSDMGLAGHNEQFF; CDR3 DNA: TGTGCCAGCAGCGACATGGGACTAGCGGGACACAATGAGCAGTTCTTC
V gene: TRBV27; J gene: TRBJ1-4; D gene: NA; clone size: NA; CDR3 protein: CANHRATNEKLFF; CDR3 DNA: TGTGCCAACCACAGGGCGACTAATGAAAAACTGTTTTTT
V gene: TRBV23-1; J gene: TRBJ2-1; D gene: NA; clone size: NA; CDR3 protein: CASSRSRVQQFF; CDR3 DNA: TGCGCCAGCAGTCGGAGTAGGGTGCAGCAGTTCTTC
V gene: TRBV19; J gene: TRBJ2-5; D gene: NA; clone size: NA; CDR3 protein: CASSRRSQETQYF; CDR3 DNA: TGTGCCAGTAGTAGGAGGAGTCAAGAGACCCAGTACTTC
V gene: TRBV7-7; J gene: TRBJ2-3; D gene: TRBD1; clone size: NA; CDR3 protein: CASSQTGQTDTQYF; CDR3 DNA: TGTGCCAGCAGCCAGACAGGGCAGACAGATACGCAGTATTTT
V gene: TRBV9; J gene: TRBJ2-4; D gene: TRBD2; clone size: NA; CDR3 protein: CASSVDALAGGGTKNIQYF; CDR3 DNA: TGTGCCAGCAGCGTAGATGCACTAGCGGGAGGAGGGACCAAAAACATTCAGTACTTC
V gene: TRBV11-2; J gene: TRBJ2-7; D gene: TRBD1; clone size: few; CDR3 protein: CASSSRGQGQYF; CDR3 DNA: TGTGCCAGCAGCTCCAGGGGACAGGGCCAGTACTTC
V gene: TRBV18; J gene: TRBJ1-1; D gene: NA; clone size: NA; CDR3 protein: CASSPPDSMNTEAFF; CDR3 DNA: TGTGCCAGCTCACCCCCGGACAGCATGAACACTGAAGCTTTCTTT
V gene: TRBV28; J gene: TRBJ2-5; D gene: NA; clone size: NA; CDR3 protein: CASSMADGRVGETQYF; CDR3 DNA: TGTGCCAGCAGCATGGCAGATGGCAGGGTGGGGGAGACCCAGTACTTC
V gene: TRBV7-9; J gene: TRBJ2-7; D gene: NA; clone size: few; CDR3 protein: CASSLRDGWDEQYF; CDR3 DNA: TGTGCCAGCAGCTTGAGGGACGGGTGGGACGAGCAGTACTTC